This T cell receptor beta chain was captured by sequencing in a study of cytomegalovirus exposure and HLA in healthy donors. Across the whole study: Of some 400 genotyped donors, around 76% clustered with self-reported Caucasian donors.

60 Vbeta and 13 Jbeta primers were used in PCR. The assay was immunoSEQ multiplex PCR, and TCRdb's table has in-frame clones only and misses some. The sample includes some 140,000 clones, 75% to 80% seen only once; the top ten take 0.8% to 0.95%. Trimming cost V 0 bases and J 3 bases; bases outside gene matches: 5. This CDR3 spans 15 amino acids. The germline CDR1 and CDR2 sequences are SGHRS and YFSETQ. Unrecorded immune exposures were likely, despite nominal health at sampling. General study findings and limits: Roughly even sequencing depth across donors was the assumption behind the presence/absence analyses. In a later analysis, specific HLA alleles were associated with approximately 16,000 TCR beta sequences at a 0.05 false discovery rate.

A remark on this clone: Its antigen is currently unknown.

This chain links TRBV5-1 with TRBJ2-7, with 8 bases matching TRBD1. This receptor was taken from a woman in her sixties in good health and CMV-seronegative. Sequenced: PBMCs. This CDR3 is CASSLGAGGIYEQYF. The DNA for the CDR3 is TGCGCCAGCAGCTTGGGGGCAGGGGGCATCTACGAGCAGTACTTC.